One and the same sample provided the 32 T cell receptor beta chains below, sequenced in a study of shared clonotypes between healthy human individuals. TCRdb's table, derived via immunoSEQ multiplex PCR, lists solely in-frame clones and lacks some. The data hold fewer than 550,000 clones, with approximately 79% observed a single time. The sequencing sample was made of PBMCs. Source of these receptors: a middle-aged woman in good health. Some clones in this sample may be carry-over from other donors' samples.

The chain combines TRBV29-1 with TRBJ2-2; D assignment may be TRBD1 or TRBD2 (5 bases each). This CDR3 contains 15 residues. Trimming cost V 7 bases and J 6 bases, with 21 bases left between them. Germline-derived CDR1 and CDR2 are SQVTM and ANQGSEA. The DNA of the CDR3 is TGCAGCGCAACGGACACGGGACGAGGGGCCGGGGAGCTGTTTTTT. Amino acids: CSATDTGRGAGELFF.

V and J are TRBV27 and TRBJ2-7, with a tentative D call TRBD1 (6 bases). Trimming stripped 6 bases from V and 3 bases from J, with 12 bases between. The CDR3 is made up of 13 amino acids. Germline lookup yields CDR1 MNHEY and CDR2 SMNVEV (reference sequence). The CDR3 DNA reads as TGTGCCAGCAGCGAACAGGGCCTCTACGAGCAGTACTTC. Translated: CASSEQGLYEQYF.

In nucleotides, the CDR3 is TGTGCCAGCAGTGGGCCAGCGGAAAACACTGAAGCTTTCTTT. It translates to CASSGPAENTEAFF. The chain has TRBV6-1 and TRBJ1-1; D unclear. The CDR3 consists of 14 residues. Trimming took off 4 bases at V and 2 bases at J, with 11 bases between the two ends. CDR1 is MNHNS and CDR2 is SASEGT in the germline V gene.

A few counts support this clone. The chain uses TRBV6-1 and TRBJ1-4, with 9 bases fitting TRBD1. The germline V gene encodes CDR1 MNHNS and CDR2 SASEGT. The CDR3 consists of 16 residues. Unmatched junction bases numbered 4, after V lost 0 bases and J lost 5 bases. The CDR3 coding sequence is TGTGCCAGCAGTGAAGCGACAGGGACAGGGAATGAAAAACTGTTTTTT. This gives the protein CASSEATGTGNEKLFF.

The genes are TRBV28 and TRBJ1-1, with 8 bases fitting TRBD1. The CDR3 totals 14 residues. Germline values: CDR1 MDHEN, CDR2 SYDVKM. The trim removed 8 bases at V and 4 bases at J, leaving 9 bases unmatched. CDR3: CASHSPGGITEAFF. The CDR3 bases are TGTGCCAGCCATTCCCCAGGGGGCATCACTGAAGCTTTCTTT.

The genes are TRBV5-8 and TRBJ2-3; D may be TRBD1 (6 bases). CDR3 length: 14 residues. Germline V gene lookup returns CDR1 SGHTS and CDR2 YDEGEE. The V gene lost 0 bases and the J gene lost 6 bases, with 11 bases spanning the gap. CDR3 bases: TGTGCCAGCAGCTTGGACAGGGCCAGTGATACGCAGTATTTT. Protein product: CASSLDRASDTQYF.

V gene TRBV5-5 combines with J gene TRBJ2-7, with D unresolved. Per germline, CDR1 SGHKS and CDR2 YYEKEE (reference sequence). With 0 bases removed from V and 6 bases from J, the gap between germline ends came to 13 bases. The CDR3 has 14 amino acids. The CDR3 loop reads CASSLEGPLIEQYF. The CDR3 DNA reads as TGTGCCAGCAGCTTGGAAGGGCCCCTCATCGAGCAGTACTTC.

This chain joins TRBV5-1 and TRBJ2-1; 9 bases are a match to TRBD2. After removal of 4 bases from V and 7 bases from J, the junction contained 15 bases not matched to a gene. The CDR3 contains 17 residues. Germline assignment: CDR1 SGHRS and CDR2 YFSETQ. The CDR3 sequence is CASSLEGLAGWGNEQFF. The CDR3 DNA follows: TGCGCCAGCAGCCTGGAAGGGCTAGCGGGATGGGGGAATGAGCAGTTCTTC.

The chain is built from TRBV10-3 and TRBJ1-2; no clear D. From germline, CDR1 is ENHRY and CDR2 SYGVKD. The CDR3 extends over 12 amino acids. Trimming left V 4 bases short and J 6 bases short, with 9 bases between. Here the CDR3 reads CAISASDHGYTF. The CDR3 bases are TGTGCCATCAGTGCATCGGATCATGGCTACACCTTC.

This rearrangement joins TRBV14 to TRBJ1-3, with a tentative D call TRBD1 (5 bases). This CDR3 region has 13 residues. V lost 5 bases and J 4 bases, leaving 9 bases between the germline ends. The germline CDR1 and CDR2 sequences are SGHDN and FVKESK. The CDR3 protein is CASSGGYGNTIYF. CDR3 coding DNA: TGTGCCAGCAGCGGGGGGTACGGAAACACCATATATTTT.

The CDR3 loop is CASSLASKGGLDTQYF. CDR3 DNA: TGTGCCAGCAGCTTAGCCTCGAAGGGAGGTTTGGATACGCAGTATTTT. The chain uses TRBV11-2 and TRBJ2-3, with D perhaps TRBD2 (6 bases). CDR1 SGHAT and CDR2 FQNNGV come from the germline V gene. Trimming took 1 base from V and 6 from J, leaving 17 bases between them. The CDR3 contains 16 residues.

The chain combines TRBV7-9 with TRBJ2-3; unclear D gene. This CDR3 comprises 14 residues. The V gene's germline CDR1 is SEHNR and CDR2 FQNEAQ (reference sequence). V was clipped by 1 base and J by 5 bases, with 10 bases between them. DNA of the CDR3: TGTGCCAGCAGCTTAGACGTAATCGGAGATACGCAGTATTTT. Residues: CASSLDVIGDTQYF.

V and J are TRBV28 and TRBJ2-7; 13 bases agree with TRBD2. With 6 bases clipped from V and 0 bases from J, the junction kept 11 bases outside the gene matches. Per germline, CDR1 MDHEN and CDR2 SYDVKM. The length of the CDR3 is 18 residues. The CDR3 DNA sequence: TGTGCCAGCAGGTCGACTAGCGGGAGGACCCTTAGCTCCTACGAGCAGTACTTC. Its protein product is CASRSTSGRTLSSYEQYF.

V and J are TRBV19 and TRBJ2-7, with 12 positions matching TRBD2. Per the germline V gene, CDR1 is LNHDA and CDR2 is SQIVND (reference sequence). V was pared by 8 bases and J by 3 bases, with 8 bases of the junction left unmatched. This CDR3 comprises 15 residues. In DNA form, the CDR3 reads TGTGCCAGTGGGCAACTAGCGGGAGGCCTCTACGAGCAGTACTTC. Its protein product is CASGQLAGGLYEQYF.

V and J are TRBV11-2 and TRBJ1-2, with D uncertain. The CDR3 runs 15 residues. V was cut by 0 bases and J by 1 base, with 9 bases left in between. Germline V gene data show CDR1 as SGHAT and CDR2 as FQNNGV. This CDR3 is CASSLDLGSNYGYTF. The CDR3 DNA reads TGTGCCAGCAGCTTAGATCTAGGGAGTAACTATGGCTACACCTTC.

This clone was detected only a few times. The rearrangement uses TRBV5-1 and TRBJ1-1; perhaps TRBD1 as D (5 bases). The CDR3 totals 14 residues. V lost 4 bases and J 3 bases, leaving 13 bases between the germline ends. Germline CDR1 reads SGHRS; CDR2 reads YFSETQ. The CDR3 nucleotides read TGCGCCAGCAGCCCGTCCGGGGGTGACACTGAAGCTTTCTTT. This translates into CASSPSGGDTEAFF.

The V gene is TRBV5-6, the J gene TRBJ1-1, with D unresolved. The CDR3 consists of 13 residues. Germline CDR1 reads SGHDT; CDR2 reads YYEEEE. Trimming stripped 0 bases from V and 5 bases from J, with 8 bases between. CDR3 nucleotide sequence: TGTGCCAGCAGCTTGGCCGCGAGGACTGAAGCTTTCTTT. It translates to CASSLAARTEAFF.

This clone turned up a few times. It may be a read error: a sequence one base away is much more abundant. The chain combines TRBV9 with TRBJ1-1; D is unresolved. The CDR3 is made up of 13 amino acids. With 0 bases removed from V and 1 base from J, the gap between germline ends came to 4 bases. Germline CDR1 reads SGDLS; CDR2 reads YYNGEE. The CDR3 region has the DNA TGTGCCAGCAGCGTAGAGGGGAACACTGAAGCTTTCTTT. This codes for CASSVEGNTEAFF.

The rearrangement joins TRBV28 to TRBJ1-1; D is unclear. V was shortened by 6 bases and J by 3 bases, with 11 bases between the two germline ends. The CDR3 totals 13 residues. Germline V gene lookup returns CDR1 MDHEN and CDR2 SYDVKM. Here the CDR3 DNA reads TGTGCCAGCAGGGAAACGCCGGACACTGAAGCTTTCTTT. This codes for CASRETPDTEAFF.

The DNA for the CDR3 is TGTGCCAGCAGCTCCCCCAGAGGGGAACCCCCCTACAATGAGCAGTTCTTC. Translated: CASSSPRGEPPYNEQFF. V is TRBV11-1 and J is TRBJ2-1; D may correspond to TRBD1 or TRBD2 (5 bases each). The CDR3 extends over 17 amino acids. V was clipped by 4 bases and J by 2 bases, with 18 bases between them. Germline V gene data show CDR1 as SGHAT and CDR2 as FQDESV (reference sequence). The full variable domain, rest sourced from reference TRBV11-1 and TRBJ2-1, is EAEVAQSPRYKITEKSQAVAFWCDPISGHATLYWYRQILGQGPELLVQFQDESVVDDSQLPKDRFSAERLKGVDSTLKIQPAELGDSAMYLCASSSPRGEPPYNEQFFGPGTRLTVL.

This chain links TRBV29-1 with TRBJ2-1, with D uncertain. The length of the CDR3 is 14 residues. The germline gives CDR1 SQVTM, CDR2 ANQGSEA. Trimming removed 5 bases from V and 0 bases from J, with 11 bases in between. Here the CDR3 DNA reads TGCAGCGTTAGCCCCTTTGACTCCTACAATGAGCAGTTCTTC. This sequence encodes CSVSPFDSYNEQFF.

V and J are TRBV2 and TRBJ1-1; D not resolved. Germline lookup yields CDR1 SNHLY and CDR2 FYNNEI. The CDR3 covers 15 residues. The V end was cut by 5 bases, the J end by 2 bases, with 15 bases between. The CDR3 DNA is TGTGCCAGCAGTAGACGAGACGGGTCAAACACTGAAGCTTTCTTT. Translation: CASSRRDGSNTEAFF.

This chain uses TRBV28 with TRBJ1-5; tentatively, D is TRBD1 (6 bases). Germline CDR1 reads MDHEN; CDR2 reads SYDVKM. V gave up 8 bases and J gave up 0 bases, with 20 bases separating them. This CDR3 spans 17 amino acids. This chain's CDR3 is CASEKRTVGYSNQPQHF. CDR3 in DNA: TGTGCCAGCGAAAAGCGGACAGTCGGGTATAGCAATCAGCCCCAGCATTTT.

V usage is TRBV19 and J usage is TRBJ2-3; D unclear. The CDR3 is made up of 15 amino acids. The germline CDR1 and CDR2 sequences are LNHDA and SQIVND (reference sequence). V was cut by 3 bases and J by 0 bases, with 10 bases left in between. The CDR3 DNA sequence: TGTGCCAGTAGTATTGGTCGGAGTAGCACAGATACGCAGTATTTT. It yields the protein CASSIGRSSTDTQYF.

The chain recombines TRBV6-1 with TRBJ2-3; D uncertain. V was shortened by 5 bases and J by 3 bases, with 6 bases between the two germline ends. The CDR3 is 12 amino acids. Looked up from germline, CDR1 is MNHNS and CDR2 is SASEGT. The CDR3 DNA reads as TGTGCCAGCAGTCCCAGGACAGATACGCAGTATTTT. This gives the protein CASSPRTDTQYF.

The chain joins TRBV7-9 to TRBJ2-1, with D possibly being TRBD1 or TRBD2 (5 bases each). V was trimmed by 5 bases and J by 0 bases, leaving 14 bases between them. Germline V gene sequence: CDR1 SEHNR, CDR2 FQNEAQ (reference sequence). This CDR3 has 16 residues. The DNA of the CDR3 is TGTGCCAGCAGCAAAACAAAGGGGAGCTCCTACAATGAGCAGTTCTTC. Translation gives CASSKTKGSSYNEQFF.

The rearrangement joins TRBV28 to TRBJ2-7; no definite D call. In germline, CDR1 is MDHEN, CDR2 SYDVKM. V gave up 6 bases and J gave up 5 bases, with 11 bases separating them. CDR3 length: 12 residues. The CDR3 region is CASSQNFDEQYF. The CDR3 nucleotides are TGTGCCAGCAGCCAGAACTTTGACGAGCAGTACTTC. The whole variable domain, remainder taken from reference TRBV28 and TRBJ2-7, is DVKVTQSSRYLVKRTGEKVFLECVQDMDHENMFWYRQDPGLGLRLIYFSYDVKMKEKGDIPEGYSVSREKKERFSLILESASTNQTSMYLCASSQNFDEQYFGPGTRLTVT.

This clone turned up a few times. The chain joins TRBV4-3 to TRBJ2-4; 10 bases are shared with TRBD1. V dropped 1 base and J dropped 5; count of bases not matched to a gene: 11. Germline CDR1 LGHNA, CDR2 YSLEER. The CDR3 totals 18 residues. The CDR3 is CASSQVLRDRGGENIQYF. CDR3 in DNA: TGCGCCAGCAGCCAAGTCCTTCGGGACAGGGGAGGAGAAAACATTCAGTACTTC.

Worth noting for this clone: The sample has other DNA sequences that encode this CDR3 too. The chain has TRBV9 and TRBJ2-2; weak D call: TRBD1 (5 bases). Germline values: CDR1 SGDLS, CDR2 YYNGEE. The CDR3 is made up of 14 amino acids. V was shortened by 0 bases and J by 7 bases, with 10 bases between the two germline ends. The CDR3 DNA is TGTGCCAGCAGCGTAGTCCAGGGCGGCGGGGAGCTGTTTTTT. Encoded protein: CASSVVQGGGELFF.

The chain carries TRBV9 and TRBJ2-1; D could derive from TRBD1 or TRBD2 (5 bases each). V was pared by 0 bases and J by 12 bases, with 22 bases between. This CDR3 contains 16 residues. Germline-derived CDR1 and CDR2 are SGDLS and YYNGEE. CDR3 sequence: CASSVEEGRRGSGQFF. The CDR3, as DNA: TGTGCCAGCAGCGTAGAAGAGGGAAGAAGGGGAAGTGGGCAGTTCTTC. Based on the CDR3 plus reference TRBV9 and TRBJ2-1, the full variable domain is DSGVTQTPKHLITATGQRVTLRCSPRSGDLSVYWYQQSLDQGLQFLIQYYNGEERAKGNILERFSAQQFPDLHSELNLSSLELGDSALYFCASSVEEGRRGSGQFFGPGTRLTVL.

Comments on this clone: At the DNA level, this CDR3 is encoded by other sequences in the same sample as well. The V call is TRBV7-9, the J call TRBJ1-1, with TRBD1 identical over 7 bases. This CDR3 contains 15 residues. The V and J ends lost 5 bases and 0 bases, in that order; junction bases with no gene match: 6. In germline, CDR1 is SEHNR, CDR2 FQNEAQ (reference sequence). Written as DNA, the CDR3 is TGTGCCAGCAGCCCCAAGGACAGGCTGAACACTGAAGCTTTCTTT. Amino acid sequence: CASSPKDRLNTEAFF.

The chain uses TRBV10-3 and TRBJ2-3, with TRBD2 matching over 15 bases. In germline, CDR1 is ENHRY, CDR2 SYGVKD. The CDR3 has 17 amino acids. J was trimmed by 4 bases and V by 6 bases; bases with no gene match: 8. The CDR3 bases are TGTGCCATCAGCAAAGGACTAGCGGGAGGGTTGGCAGATACGCAGTATTTT. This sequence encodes CAISKGLAGGLADTQYF.